One sample yielded the 6 T cell receptor beta chains listed below, sequenced in a study of beta chain features in type 1 diabetes. Expressed TCRB transcripts were sequenced, since all the RNA that had been isolated was reverse transcribed. Produced via immunoSEQ multiplex PCR; TCRdb's table is partial and in-frame only. This table has 250,000 to 300,000 clones, about 7.8% appearing once. The sequenced sample was central memory CD4+ T cells from blood. Source of these receptors: a woman aged 18 to 35 in good health.

J is TRBJ2-1 and V is TRBV2; 9 bases map to TRBD1. The V gene's germline CDR1 is SNHLY and CDR2 FYNNEI. Trimming at V came to 2 bases and at J to 10 bases, leaving 6 bases not matched to a gene. CDR3 length: 14 amino acids. CDR3 protein: CASSEILGTGEQFF. As DNA, the CDR3 is TGTGCCAGCAGTGAAATTTTGGGGACAGGGGAGCAGTTCTTC. The full variable domain, in which reference TRBV2 and TRBJ2-1 provide the parts outside the CDR3, is EPEVTQTPSHQVTQMGQEVILRCVPISNHLYFYWYRQILGQKVEFLVSFYNNEISEKSEIFDDQFSVERPDGSNFTLKIRSTKLEDSAMYFCASSEILGTGEQFFGPGTRLTVL.

A few counts support this clone. The V gene is TRBV30, the J gene TRBJ1-1; TRBD1 agrees at 9 bases. With V trimmed by 3 bases and J by 9 bases, 5 bases remained unmatched. This CDR3 spans 12 amino acids. Germline values: CDR1 GTSNPN, CDR2 SVGIG (reference sequence). CDR3 in amino acids: CAWSGTGWQAFF. The DNA for the CDR3 is TGTGCCTGGAGCGGGACAGGGTGGCAAGCTTTCTTT.

This clone was counted only a few times. This rearrangement joins TRBV5-1 to TRBJ1-2; TRBD1 agrees at 7 bases. V shed 4 bases, J shed 5 bases, and the junction held 5 bases outside the gene matches. The germline CDR1 and CDR2 sequences are SGHRS and YFSETQ. This CDR3 is built from 13 residues. Written as DNA, the CDR3 is TGCGCCAGCAGCCCGGGACAGCCGTATGGCTACACCTTC. It is translated as CASSPGQPYGYTF.

The V gene is TRBV11-2, the J gene TRBJ2-5, with 14 bases that match TRBD2. The CDR3 extends over 16 amino acids. The trim removed 1 base at V and 4 bases at J, leaving 2 bases unmatched. The germline V gene has CDR1 SGHAT and CDR2 FQNNGV. CDR3 DNA: TGTGCCAGCAGCTTAGGGACTAGCGGGGGGTCAGAGACCCAGTACTTC. Residues: CASSLGTSGGSETQYF.

To note about this clone: Other DNA sequences from this sample encode an identical CDR3 as well. V gene TRBV2 combines with J gene TRBJ1-5; tentative D call: TRBD1 (6 bases). Per the germline V gene, CDR1 is SNHLY and CDR2 is FYNNEI. This CDR3 contains 15 residues. V lost 4 bases, J lost 0 bases, and 10 bases lay in between. The CDR3 sequence is CASSAQGISNQPQHF. CDR3 DNA: TGTGCCAGCAGTGCTCAGGGGATTAGCAATCAGCCCCAGCATTTT.

V usage is TRBV29-1 and J usage is TRBJ2-3; D not certain. V was cut by 4 bases and J by 3 bases, with 14 bases left in between. Germline lookup yields CDR1 SQVTM and CDR2 ANQGSEA. The CDR3 loop spans 14 amino acids. CDR3 DNA sequence: TGCAGCGTTGGAGCGAGAACGGGTACAGATACGCAGTATTTT. As protein: CSVGARTGTDTQYF.